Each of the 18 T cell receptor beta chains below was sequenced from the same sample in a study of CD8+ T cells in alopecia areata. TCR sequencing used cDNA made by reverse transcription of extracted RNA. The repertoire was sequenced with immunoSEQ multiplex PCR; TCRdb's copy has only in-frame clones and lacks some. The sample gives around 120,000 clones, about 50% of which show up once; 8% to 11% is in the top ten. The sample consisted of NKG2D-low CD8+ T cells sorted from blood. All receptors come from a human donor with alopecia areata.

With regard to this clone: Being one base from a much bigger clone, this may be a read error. The CDR3 bases are TGTGCCAGCAGCTTACCGGGAGCCCACAATGAGCAGTTCTTC. This codes for CASSLPGAHNEQFF. The rearrangement uses TRBV5-6 and TRBJ2-1, with D perhaps TRBD2 (6 bases). This CDR3 is 14 amino acids long. V gave up 2 bases and J gave up 5 bases, with 11 bases separating them. Germline values: CDR1 SGHDT, CDR2 YYEEEE. Variable domain in full (rest from reference TRBV5-6 and TRBJ2-1): DAGVTQSPTHLIKTRGQQVTLRCSPKSGHDTVSWYQQALGQGPQFIFQYYEEEERQRGNFPDRFSGHQFPNYSSELNVNALLLGDSALYLCASSLPGAHNEQFFGPGTRLTVL.

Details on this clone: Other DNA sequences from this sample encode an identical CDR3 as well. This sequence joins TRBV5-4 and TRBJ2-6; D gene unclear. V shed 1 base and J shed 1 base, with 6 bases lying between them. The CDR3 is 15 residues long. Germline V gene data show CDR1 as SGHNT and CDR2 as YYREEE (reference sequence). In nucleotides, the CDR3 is TGTGCCAGCAGCTTGTCAGGTTCTGGGGCCAACGTCCTGACTTTC. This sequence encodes CASSLSGSGANVLTF. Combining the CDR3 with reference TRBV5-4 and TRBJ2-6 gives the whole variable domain ETGVTQSPTHLIKTRGQQVTLRCSSQSGHNTVSWYQQALGQGPQFIFQYYREEENGRGNFPPRFSGLQFPNYSSELNVNALELDDSALYLCASSLSGSGANVLTFGAGSRLTVL.

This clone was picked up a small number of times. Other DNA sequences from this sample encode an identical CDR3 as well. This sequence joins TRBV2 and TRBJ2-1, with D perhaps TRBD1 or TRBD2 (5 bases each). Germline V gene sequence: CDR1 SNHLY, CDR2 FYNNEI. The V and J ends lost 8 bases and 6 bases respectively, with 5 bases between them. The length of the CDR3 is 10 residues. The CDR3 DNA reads TGTGCCAGCGGGGGCAATGAGCAGTTCTTC. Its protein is CASGGNEQFF. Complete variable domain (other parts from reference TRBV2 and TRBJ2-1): EPEVTQTPSHQVTQMGQEVILRCVPISNHLYFYWYRQILGQKVEFLVSFYNNEISEKSEIFDDQFSVERPDGSNFTLKIRSTKLEDSAMYFCASGGNEQFFGPGTRLTVL.

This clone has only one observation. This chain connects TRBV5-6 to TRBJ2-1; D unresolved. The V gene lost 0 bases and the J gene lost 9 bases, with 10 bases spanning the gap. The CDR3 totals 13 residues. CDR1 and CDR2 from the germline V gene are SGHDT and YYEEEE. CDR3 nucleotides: TGTGCCAGCAGCTTGGAGAGGTGGGGTGAGCAGTTCTTC. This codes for CASSLERWGEQFF.

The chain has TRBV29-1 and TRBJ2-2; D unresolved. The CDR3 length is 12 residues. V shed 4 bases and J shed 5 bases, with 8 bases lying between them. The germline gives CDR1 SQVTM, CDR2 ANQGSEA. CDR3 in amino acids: CSVVWPTGELFF. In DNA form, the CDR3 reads TGCAGCGTTGTTTGGCCGACCGGGGAGCTGTTTTTT.

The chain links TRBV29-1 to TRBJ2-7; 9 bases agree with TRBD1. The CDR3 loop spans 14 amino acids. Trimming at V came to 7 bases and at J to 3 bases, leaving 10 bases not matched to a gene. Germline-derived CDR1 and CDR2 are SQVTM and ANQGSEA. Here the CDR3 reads CSAKTGQGNYEQYF. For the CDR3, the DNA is TGCAGCGCCAAAACGGGACAGGGCAACTACGAGCAGTACTTC.

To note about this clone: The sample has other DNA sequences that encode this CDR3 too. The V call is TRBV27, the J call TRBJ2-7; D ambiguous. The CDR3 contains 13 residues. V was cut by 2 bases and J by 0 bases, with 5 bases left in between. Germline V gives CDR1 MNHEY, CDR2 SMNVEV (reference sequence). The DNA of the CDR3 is TGTGCCAGCAGTTTAGTTGGCTCCTACGAGCAGTACTTC. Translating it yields CASSLVGSYEQYF.

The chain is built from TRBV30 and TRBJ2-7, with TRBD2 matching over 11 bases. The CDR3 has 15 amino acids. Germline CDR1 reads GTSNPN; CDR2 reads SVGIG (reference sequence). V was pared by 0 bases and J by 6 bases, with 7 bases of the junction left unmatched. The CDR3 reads CAWSVTLAGGTEQYF. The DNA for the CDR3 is TGTGCCTGGAGTGTGACCCTAGCGGGGGGTACCGAGCAGTACTTC.

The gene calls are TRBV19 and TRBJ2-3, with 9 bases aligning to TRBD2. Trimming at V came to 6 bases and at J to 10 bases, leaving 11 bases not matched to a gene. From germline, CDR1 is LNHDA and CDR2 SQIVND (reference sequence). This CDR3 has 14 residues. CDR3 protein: CASRKTSGAAPQYF. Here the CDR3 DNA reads TGTGCCAGTAGGAAGACTAGCGGAGCCGCCCCGCAGTATTTT.

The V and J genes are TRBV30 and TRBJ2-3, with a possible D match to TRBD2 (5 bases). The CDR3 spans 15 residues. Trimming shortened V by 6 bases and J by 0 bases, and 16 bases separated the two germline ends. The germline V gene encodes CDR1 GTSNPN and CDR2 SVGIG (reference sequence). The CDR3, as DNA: TGTGCCTGCTCGAGGGCGGAAGCTAGCACAGATACGCAGTATTTT. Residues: CACSRAEASTDTQYF.

CDR3 sequence (DNA): TGCAGCGTTGTCGAGGGGACGGGGGCCAACGTCCTGACTTTC. This encodes CSVVEGTGANVLTF. The gene calls are TRBV29-1 and TRBJ2-6; D may correspond to TRBD1 or TRBD2 (5 bases each). The germline V and J ends were trimmed by 4 bases and 4 bases, with 11 bases remaining between them. Germline lookup yields CDR1 SQVTM and CDR2 ANQGSEA. The CDR3 runs to 14 residues.

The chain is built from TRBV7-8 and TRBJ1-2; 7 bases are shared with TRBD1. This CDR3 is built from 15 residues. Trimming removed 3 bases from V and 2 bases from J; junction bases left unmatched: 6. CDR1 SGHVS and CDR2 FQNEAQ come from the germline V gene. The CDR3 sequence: CASSLEEQGNYGYTF. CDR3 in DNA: TGTGCCAGCAGCTTGGAGGAACAGGGGAACTATGGCTACACCTTC.

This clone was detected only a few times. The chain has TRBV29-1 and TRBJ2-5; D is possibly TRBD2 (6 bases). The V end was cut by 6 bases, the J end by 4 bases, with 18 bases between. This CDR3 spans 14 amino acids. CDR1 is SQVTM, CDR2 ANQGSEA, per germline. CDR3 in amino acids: CSVTAGIVVETQYF. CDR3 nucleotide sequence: TGCAGCGTGACCGCGGGGATAGTGGTAGAGACCCAGTACTTC.

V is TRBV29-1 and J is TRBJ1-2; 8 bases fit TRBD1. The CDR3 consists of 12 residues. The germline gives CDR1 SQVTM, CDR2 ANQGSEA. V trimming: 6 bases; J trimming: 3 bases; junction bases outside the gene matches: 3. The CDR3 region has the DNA TGCAGCGTGACGACAGGGGACTATGGCTACACCTTC. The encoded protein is CSVTTGDYGYTF.

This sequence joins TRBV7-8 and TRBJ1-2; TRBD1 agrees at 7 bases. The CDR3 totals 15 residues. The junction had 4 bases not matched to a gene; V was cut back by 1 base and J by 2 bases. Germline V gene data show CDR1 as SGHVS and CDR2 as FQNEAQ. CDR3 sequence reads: CASSLETGWNYGYTF. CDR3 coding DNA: TGTGCCAGCAGCTTAGAGACAGGGTGGAACTATGGCTACACCTTC.

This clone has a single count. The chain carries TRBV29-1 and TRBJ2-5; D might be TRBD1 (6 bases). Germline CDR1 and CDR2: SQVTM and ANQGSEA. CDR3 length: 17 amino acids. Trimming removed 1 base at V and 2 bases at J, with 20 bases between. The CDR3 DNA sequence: TGCAGCGTTGAAGCGTTCTACAGGGACGTCGGGCAAGAGACCCAGTACTTC. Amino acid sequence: CSVEAFYRDVGQETQYF.

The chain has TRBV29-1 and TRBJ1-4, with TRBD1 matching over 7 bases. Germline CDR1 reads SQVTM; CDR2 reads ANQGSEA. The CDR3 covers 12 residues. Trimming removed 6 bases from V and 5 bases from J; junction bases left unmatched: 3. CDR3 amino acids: CSVARGNEKLFF. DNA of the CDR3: TGCAGCGTGGCCAGGGGGAATGAAAAACTGTTTTTT.

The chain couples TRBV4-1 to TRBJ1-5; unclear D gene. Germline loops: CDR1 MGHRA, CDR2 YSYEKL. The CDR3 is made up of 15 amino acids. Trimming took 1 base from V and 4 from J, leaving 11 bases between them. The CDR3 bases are TGCGCCAGCAGCCAAGTTTCGCAGTCAAATCAGCCCCAGCATTTT. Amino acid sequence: CASSQVSQSNQPQHF.